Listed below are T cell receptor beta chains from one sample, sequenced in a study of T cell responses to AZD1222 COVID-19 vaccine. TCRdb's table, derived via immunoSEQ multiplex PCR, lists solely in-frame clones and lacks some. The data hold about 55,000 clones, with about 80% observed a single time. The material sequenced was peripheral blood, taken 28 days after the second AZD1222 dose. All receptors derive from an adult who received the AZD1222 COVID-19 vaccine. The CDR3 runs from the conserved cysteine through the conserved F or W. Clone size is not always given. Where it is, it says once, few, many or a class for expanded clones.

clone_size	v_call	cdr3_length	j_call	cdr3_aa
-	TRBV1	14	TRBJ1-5	CTSSLDRGDQPQHF
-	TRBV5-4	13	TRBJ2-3	CASSSTQWDTQYF
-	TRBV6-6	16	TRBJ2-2	CASSFSGPPRTGELFF
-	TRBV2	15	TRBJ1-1	CASRTGGARNTEAFF
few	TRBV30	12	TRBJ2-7	CAWSEVGAEQYF
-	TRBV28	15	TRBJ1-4	CASSDPGTGREKLFF
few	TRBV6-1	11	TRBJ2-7	CASSEKVEQYF
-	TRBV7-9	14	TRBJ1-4	CASSLVAANEKLFF
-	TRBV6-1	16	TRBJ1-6	CASSELGQTYNSPLHF
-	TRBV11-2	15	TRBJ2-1	CASSLDSLAGHEQFF
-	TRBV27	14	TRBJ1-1	CASSLRQGSTGTFF
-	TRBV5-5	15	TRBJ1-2	CASSLGWVKSYGYTF
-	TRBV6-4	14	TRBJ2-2	CASSFGSDTGELFF
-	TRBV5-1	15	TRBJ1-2	CASSLEGGSSYGYTF
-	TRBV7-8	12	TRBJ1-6	CASSLGSSPLHF
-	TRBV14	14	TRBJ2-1	CASSRLAGVNEQFF
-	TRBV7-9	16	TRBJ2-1	CASSLGGTGGYNEQFF
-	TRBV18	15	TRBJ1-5	CASSPGANFDQPQHF
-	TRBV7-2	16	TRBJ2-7	CASSVMIGTSKNEQYF
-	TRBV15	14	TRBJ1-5	CATSRDAAIQPQHF
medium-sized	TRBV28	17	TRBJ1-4	CASSSQPFLGPNEKLFF
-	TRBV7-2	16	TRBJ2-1	CASSFQGAGLNGEQFF
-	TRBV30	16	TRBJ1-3	CAWSTLDGFFGNTIYF
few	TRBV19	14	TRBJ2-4	CASSTGQGTNIQYF
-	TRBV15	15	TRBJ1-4	CATSGDRASNEKLFF